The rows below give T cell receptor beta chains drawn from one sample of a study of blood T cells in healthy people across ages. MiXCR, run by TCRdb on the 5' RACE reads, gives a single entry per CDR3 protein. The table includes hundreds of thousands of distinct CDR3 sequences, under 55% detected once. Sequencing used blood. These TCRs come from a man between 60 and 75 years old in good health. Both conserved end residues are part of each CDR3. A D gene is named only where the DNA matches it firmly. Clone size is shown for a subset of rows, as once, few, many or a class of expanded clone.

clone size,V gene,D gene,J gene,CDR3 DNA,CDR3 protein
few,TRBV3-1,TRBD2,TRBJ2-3,TGTGCCAGCAGCCAAACTAGCGGGGATACGCAGTATTTT,CASSQTSGDTQYF
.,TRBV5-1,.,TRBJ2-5,TGCGCCAGCAGCTTGGAATCAGGCGATGAGACCCAGTACTTC,CASSLESGDETQYF
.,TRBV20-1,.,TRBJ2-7,TGCAGTGCTAGAGATTCGGCCGCAGCCCCTACCTACGAGCAGTACTTC,CSARDSAAAPTYEQYF
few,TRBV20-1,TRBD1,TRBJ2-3,TGCAGTGCAATAAGCGACAGGGATTCAGATACGCAGTATTTT,CSAISDRDSDTQYF
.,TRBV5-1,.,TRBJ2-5,TGCGCCAGCAGGACCGGGAGCCAAGAGACCCAGTACTTC,CASRTGSQETQYF
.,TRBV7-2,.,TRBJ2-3,TGTGCCAGCAGCCCCCCCGGACCCTGGGGCACAGATACGCAGTATTTT,CASSPPGPWGTDTQYF
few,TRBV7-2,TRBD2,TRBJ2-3,TGTGCCAGCAGCTTAGCATATAGCGGGGGCACAGATACGCAGTATTTT,CASSLAYSGGTDTQYF
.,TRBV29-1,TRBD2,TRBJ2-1,TGCAGCGTTGAGGGAGGGGAGATCTCCTACAATGAGCAGTTCTTC,CSVEGGEISYNEQFF
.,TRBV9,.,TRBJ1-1,TGTGCCAGCAGCGTAGAACAGGCACCGAACACTGAAGCTTTCTTT,CASSVEQAPNTEAFF
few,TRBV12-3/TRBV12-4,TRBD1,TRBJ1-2,TGTGCCAGCAGAAGAGGACAGGGGAATGGCTACACCTTC,CASRRGQGNGYTF
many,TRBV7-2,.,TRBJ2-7,TGTGCCAGCAGCTATAGCGGAAACTACGAGCAGTACTTC,CASSYSGNYEQYF
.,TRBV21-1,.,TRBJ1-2,TGTGCCAGCAGCATCCTTACGGGGACAGCTCCATTTCATTATGGCTACACCTTC,CASSILTGTAPFHYGYTF
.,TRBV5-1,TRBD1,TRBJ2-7,TGCGCCAGCAGCTCTACCGGGACAGGGGTTCGAGGGAACGAGCAGTACTTC,CASSSTGTGVRGNEQYF
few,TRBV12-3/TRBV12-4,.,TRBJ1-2,TGTGCCAGCAGTCCCGTAGGGGGTGGCTACACCTTC,CASSPVGGGYTF
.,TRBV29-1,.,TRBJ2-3,TGCAGCGCTGGACGCGGTAGTACAGATACGCAGTATTTT,CSAGRGSTDTQYF
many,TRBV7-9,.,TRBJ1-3,TGTGCCAGCAGCTTGGGAGCCTTCTCTGGAAACACCATATATTTT,CASSLGAFSGNTIYF
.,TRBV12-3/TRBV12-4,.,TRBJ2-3,TGTGCCAGCAGAGGGGCGGGCACGGGAGATACGCAGTATTTT,CASRGAGTGDTQYF
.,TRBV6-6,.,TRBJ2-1,TGTGCCAGCAGTGACGTCGGTGGGGGGAACTACAATGAGCAGTTCTTC,CASSDVGGGNYNEQFF